This T cell receptor beta chain derives from a study of T cell responses to AZD1222 COVID-19 vaccine. To note about this clone: The antigen remains undetermined.

Notes on the study in general: It was only a handful of AZD1222 recipients who were seropositive at baseline.

V was shortened by 0 bases and J by 4 bases, with 13 bases between the two germline ends. Germline assignment: CDR1 SGDLS and CDR2 YYNGEE. This CDR3 has 15 residues. The protocol was immunoSEQ multiplex PCR, while the TCRdb copy is restricted to in-frame clones and leaves out a portion. The sample records roughly 120,000 clones, 87% being singletons. This specimen was peripheral blood, taken on day 0 of AZD1222 vaccination. The V gene is TRBV9, the J gene TRBJ1-2; D possibly corresponds to TRBD1 (6 bases). The source is an adult in good health. The CDR3 here is CASSVAGGQLYGYTF. CDR3 nucleotide sequence: TGTGCCAGCAGCGTAGCCGGAGGACAGCTCTATGGCTACACCTTC.